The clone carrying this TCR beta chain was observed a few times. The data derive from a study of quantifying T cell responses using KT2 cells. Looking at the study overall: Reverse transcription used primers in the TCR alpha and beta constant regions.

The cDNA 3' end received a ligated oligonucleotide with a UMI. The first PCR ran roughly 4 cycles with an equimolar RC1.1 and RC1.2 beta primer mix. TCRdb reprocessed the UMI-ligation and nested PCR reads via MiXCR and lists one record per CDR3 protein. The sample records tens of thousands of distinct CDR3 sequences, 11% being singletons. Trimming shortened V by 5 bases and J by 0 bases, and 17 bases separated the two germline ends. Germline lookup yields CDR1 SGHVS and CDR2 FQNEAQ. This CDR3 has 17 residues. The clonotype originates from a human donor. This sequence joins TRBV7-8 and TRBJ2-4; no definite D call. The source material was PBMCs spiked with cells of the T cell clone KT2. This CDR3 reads CASSQNSALTAKNIQYF. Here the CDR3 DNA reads TGTGCCAGCAGCCAAAACAGTGCGTTAACAGCCAAAAACATTCAGTACTTC. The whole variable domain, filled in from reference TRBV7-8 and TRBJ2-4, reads GAGVSQSPRYKVAKRGQDVALRCDPISGHVSLFWYQQALGQGPEFLTYFQNEAQLDKSGLPSDRFFAERPEGSVSTLKIQRTQQEDSAVYLCASSQNSALTAKNIQYFGAGTRLSVL.